The 4 T cell receptor beta chains listed next were all sequenced from one sample in a study of cytomegalovirus exposure and HLA in healthy donors. The PCR had 60 Vbeta and 13 Jbeta primers. TCRdb's copy holds only in-frame clones and misses some; the assay was immunoSEQ multiplex PCR. The sample has over 100,000 clones, and its top ten clones hold approximately 6.8%. The sequencing input was PBMCs. Receptors originate from a man aged 40-49 years in good health and CMV-seropositive.

The V call is TRBV4-1, the J call TRBJ2-7, with 7 nucleotides matching TRBD1. The V and J ends lost 0 bases and 2 bases, in that order; junction bases with no gene match: 7. The CDR3 is made up of 16 amino acids. The germline CDR1 and CDR2 sequences are MGHRA and YSYEKL. The CDR3 region has the DNA TGCGCCAGCAGCCAAGATCCGGTTCAGGGGGCCTACGAGCAGTACTTC. This translates into CASSQDPVQGAYEQYF.

This chain uses TRBV5-4 with TRBJ2-3, with 7 bases aligning to TRBD2. Trimming removed 4 bases from V and 0 bases from J; junction bases left unmatched: 8. Per germline, CDR1 SGHNT and CDR2 YYREEE (reference sequence). The CDR3 extends over 16 amino acids. CDR3 protein: CASSPSWGGSTDTQYF. CDR3 coding DNA: TGTGCCAGCAGCCCGTCCTGGGGGGGGAGCACAGATACGCAGTATTTT.

The gene calls are TRBV4-1 and TRBJ2-1, with a possible D match to TRBD1 (5 bases). Per germline, CDR1 MGHRA and CDR2 YSYEKL. Trimming removed 7 bases from V and 7 bases from J, with 20 bases in between. This CDR3 is 15 amino acids long. The CDR3 region has the DNA TGCGCCAGCACGTACAGGTTGGCCACGGTTAATGAGCAGTTCTTC. It specifies CASTYRLATVNEQFF.

Here the CDR3 reads CASTPQTGDTEAFF. CDR3 sequence (DNA): TGTGCCAGCACCCCACAAACAGGGGACACTGAAGCTTTCTTT. J is TRBJ1-1 and V is TRBV6-5, with 7 bases aligning to TRBD1. The CDR3 is 14 residues long. Germline CDR1 is MNHEY and CDR2 is SVGAGI. V was pared by 7 bases and J by 3 bases, with 8 bases of the junction left unmatched.